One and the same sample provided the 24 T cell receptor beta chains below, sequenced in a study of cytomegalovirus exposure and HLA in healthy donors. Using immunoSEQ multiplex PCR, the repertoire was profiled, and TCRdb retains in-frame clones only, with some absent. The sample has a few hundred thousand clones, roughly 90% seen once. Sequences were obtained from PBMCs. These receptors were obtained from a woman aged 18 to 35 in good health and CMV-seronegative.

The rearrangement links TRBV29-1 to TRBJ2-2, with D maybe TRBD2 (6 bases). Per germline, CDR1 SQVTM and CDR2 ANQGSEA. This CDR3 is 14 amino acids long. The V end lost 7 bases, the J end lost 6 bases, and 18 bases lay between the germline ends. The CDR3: CSAAPRREPGELFF. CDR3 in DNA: TGCAGCGCCGCCCCACGGCGGGAACCCGGGGAGCTGTTTTTT.

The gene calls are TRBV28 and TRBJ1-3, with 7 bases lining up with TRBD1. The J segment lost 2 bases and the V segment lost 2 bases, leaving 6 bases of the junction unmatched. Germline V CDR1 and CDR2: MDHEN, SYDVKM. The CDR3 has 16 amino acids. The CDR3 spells CASSLDREHAGNTIYF. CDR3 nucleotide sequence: TGTGCCAGCAGTTTAGACAGGGAGCACGCTGGAAACACCATATATTTT.

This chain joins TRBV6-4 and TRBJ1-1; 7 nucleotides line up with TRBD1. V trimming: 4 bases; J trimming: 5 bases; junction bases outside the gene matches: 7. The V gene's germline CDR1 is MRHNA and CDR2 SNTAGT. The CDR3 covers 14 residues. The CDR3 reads CASSVLGGSTEAFF. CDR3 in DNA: TGTGCCAGCAGTGTCCTAGGGGGCTCTACTGAAGCTTTCTTT.

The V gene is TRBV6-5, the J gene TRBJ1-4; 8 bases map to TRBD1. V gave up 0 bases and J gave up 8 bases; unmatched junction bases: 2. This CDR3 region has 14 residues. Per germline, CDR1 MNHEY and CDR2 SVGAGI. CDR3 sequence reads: CASSYSRQGEKLFF. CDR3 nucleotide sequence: TGTGCCAGCAGTTACTCGAGACAGGGGGAAAAACTGTTTTTT.

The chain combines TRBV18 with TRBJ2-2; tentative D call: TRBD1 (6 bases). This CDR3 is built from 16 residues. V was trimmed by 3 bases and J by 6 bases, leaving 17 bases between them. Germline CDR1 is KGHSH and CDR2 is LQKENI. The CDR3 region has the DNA TGTGCCAGCTCACCCTCGAGTCAGGGGACGTCCGGGGAGCTGTTTTTT. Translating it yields CASSPSSQGTSGELFF. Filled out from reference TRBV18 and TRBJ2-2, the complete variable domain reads NAGVMQNPRHLVRRRGQEARLRCSPMKGHSHVYWYRQLPEEGLKFMVYLQKENIIDESGMPKERFSAEFPKEGPSILRIQQVVRGDSAAYFCASSPSSQGTSGELFFGEGSRLTVL.

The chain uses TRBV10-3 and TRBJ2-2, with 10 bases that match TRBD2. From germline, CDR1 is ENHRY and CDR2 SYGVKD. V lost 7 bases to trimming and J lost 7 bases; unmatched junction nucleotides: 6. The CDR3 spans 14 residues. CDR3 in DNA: TGTGCCATCAATAGCGGGAGGAGTATCGGGGAGCTGTTTTTT. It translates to CAINSGRSIGELFF.

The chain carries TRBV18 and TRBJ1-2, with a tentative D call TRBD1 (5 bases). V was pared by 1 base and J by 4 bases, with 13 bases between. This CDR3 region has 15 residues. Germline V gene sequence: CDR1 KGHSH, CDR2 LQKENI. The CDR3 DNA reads TGTGCCAGCTCACCACTGGAGGGCGGGACCTATGGCTACACCTTC. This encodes CASSPLEGGTYGYTF.

CDR3 region: CASSLGQGEAFF. DNA for the CDR3: TGTGCCAGTAGTCTCGGACAGGGGGAAGCTTTCTTT. This rearrangement joins TRBV19 to TRBJ1-1; 9 positions agree with TRBD1. Trimming took 5 bases from V and 8 from J; bases not matched to a gene: 3. The CDR3 consists of 12 residues. Germline V gene lookup returns CDR1 LNHDA and CDR2 SQIVND (reference sequence).

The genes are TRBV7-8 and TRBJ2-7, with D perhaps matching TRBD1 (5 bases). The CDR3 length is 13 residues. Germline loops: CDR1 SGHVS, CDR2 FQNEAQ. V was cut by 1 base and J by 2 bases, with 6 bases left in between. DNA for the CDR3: TGTGCCAGCAGCTTAGGGGGCCCCTACGAGCAGTACTTC. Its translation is CASSLGGPYEQYF.

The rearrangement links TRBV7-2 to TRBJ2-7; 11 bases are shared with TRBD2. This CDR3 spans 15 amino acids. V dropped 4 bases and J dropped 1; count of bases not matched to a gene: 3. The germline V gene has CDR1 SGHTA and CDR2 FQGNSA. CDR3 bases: TGTGCCAGCAGCTCAACTAGCGGGAGTTCCTACGAGCAGTACTTC. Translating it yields CASSSTSGSSYEQYF.

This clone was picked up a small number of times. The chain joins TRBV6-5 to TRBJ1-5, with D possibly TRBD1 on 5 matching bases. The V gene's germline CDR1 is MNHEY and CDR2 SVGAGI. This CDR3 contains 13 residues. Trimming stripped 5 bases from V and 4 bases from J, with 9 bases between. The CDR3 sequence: CASSNGGNQPQHF. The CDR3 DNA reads TGTGCCAGCAGTAATGGGGGGAATCAGCCCCAGCATTTT.

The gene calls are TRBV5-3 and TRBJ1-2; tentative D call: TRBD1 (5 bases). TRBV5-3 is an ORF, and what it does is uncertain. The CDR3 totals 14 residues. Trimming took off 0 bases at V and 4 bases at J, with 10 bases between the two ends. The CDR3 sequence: CARSLERQIYGYTF. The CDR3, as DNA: TGTGCCAGAAGCTTGGAGAGACAGATCTATGGCTACACCTTC.

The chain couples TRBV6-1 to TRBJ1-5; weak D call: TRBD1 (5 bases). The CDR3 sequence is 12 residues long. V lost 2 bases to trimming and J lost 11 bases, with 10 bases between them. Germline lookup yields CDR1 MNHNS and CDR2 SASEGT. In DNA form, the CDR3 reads TGTGCCAGCAGTGAATGGGGCCAGTCCCAGCATTTT. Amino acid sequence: CASSEWGQSQHF.

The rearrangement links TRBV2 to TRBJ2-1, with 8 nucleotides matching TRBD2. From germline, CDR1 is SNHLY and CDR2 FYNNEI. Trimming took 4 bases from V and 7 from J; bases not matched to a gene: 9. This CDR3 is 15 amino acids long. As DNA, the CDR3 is TGTGCCAGCAGTGTTGAAGTAGCGGGGTCTAATGAGCAGTTCTTC. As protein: CASSVEVAGSNEQFF. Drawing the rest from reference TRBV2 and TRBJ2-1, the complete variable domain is EPEVTQTPSHQVTQMGQEVILRCVPISNHLYFYWYRQILGQKVEFLVSFYNNEISEKSEIFDDQFSVERPDGSNFTLKIRSTKLEDSAMYFCASSVEVAGSNEQFFGPGTRLTVL.

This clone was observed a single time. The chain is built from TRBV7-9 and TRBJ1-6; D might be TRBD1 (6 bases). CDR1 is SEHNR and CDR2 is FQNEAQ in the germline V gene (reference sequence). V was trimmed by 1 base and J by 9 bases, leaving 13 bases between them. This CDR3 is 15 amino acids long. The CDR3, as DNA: TGTGCCAGCAGCTTAGTGCTAGGGGGTTCTTCACCCCTCCACTTT. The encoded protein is CASSLVLGGSSPLHF.

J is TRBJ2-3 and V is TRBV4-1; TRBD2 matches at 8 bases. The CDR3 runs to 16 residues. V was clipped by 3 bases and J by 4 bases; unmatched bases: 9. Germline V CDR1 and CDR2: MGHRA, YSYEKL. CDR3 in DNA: TGCGCCAGCAGCCAGGCCGGGACTAGTTTCGCAGATACGCAGTATTTT. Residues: CASSQAGTSFADTQYF.

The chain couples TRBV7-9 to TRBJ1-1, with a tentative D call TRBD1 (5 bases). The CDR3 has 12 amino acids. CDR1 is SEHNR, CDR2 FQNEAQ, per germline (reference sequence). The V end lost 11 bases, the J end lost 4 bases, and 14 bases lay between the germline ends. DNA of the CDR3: TGTGCCCCAGATCGGGGGGGCACTGAAGCTTTCTTT. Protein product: CAPDRGGTEAFF.

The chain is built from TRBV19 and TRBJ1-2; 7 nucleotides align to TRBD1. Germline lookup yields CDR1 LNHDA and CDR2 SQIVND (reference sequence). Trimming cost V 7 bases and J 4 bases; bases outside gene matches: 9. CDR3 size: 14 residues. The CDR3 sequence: CASIPDRTSYGYTF. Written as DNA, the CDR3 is TGTGCCAGTATCCCGGACAGGACAAGCTATGGCTACACCTTC.

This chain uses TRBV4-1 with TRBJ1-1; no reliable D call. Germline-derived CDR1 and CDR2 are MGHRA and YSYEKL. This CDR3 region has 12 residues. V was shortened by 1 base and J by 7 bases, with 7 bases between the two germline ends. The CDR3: CASSQVEGEAFF. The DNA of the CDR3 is TGCGCCAGCAGCCAAGTTGAGGGTGAAGCTTTCTTT.

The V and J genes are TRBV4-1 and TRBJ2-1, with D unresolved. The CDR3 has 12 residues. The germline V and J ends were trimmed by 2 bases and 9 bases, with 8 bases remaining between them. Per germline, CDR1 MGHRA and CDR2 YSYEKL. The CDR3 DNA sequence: TGCGCCAGCAGCCAAATTAGAACTGAGCAGTTCTTC. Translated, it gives CASSQIRTEQFF.

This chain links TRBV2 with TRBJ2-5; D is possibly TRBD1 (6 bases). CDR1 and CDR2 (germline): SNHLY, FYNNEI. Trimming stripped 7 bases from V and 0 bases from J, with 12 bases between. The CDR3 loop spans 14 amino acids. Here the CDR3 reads CASTEGHYQETQYF. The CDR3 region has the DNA TGTGCCAGCACCGAGGGACATTACCAAGAGACCCAGTACTTC.

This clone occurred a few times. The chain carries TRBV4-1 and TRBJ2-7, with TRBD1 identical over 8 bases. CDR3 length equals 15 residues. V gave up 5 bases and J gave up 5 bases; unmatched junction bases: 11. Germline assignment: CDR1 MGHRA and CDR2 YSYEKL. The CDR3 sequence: CASSYRGSPLDEQYF. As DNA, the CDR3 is TGCGCCAGCAGCTACAGGGGGAGCCCTTTGGACGAGCAGTACTTC.

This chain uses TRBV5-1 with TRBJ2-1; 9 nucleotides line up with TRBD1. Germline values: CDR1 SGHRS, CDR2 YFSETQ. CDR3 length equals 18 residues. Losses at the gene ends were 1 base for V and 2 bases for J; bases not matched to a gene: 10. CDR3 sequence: CASSLYLQGAKPYNEQFF. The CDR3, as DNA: TGCGCCAGCAGCTTGTATTTACAGGGGGCCAAACCCTACAATGAGCAGTTCTTC.

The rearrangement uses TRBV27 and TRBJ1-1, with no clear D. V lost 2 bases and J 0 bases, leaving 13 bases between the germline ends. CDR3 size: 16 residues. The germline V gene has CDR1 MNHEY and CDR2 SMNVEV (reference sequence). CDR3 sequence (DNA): TGTGCCAGCAGTTTACTGTCAGGCGGGATGAACACTGAAGCTTTCTTT. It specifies CASSLLSGGMNTEAFF.